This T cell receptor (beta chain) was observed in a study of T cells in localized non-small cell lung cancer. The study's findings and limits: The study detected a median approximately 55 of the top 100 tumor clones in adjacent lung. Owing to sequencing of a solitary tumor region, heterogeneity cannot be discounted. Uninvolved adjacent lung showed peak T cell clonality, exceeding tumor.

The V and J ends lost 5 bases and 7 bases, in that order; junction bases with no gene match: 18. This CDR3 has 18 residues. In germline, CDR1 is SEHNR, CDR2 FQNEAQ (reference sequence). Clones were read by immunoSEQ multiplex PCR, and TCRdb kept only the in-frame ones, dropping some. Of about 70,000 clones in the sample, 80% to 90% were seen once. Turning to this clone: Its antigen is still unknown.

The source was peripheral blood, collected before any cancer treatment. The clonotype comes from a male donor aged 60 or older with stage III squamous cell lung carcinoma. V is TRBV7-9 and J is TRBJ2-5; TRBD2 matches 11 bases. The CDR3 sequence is CASSPGGFGTSGLSTQYF. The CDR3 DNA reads TGTGCCAGCAGCCCAGGGGGTTTCGGGACTAGCGGTTTGTCGACCCAGTACTTC.